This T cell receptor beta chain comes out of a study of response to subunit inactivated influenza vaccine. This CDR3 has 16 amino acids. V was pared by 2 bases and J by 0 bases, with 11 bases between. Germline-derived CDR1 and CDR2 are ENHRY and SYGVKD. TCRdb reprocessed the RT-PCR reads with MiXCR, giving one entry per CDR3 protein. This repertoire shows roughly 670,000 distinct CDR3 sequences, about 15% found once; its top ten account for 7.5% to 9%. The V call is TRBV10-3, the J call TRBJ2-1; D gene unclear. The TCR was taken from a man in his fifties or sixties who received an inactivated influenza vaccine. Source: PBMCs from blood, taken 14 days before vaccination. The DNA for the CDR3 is TGTGCCATCAGTGAGCGAGACCGAAGCTCCTACAATGAGCAGTTCTTC. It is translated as CAISERDRSSYNEQFF.